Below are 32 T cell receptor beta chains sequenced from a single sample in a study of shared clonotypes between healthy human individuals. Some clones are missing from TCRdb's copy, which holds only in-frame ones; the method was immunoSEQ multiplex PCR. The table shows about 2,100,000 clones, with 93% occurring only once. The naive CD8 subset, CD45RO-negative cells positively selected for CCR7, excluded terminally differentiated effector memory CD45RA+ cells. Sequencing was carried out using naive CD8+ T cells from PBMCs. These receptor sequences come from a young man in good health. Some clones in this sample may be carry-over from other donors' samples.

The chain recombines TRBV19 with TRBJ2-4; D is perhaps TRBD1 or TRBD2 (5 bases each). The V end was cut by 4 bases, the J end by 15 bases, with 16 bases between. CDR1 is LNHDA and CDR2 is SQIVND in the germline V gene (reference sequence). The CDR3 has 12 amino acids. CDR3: CASSKDGTLWYF. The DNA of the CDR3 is TGTGCCAGTAGTAAGGATGGGACCCTCTGGTACTTC.

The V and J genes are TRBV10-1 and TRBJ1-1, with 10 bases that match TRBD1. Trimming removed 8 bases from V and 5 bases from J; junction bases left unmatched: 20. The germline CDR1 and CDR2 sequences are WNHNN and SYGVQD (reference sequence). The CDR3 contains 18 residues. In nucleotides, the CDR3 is TGCGCCAGCCCGGGACAGGGGTGCGATCATCCCCTGTGGACTGAAGCTTTCTTT. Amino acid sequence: CASPGQGCDHPLWTEAFF.

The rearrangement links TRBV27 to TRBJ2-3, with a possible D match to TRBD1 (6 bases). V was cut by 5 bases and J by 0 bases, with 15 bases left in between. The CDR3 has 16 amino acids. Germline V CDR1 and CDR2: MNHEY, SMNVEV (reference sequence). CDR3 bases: TGTGCCAGCAGTCCCGCAGCAGGGGAAAGCACAGATACGCAGTATTTT. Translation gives CASSPAAGESTDTQYF.

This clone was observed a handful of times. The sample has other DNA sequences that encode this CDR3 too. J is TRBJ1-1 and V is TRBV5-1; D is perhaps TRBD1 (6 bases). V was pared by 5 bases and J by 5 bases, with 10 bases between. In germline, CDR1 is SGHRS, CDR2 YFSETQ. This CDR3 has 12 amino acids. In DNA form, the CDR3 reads TGCGCCAGCAGACAGGGAGGAACTGAAGCTTTCTTT. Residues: CASRQGGTEAFF.

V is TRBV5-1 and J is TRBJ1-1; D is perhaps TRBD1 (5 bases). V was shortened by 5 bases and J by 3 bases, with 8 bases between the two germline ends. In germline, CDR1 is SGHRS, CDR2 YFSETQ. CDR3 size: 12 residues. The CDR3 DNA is TGCGCCAGCAGGGGGCAGGACACTGAAGCTTTCTTT. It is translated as CASRGQDTEAFF.

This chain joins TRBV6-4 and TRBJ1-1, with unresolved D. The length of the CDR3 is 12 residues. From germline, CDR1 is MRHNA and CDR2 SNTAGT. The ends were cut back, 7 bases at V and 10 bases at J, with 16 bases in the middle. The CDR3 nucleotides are TGTGCCAGCACCGTTCCCTACGTCGGAGCTTTCTTT. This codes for CASTVPYVGAFF.

CDR3 sequence: CASSPSGRPYEQYF. The CDR3 nucleotides read TGTGCCAGCAGTCCTAGCGGGAGGCCCTACGAGCAGTACTTC. This chain joins TRBV28 and TRBJ2-7; 11 nucleotides match TRBD2. CDR1 is MDHEN and CDR2 is SYDVKM in the germline V gene. V dropped 5 bases and J dropped 2; count of bases not matched to a gene: 2. CDR3 length: 14 amino acids.

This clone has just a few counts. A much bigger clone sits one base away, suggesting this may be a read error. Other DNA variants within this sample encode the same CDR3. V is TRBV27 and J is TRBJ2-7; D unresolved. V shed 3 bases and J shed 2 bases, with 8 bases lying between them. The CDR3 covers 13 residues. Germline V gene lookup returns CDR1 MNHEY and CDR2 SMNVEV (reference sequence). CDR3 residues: CASSFGQTYEQYF. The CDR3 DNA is TGTGCCAGCAGTTTCGGCCAGACCTACGAGCAGTACTTC.

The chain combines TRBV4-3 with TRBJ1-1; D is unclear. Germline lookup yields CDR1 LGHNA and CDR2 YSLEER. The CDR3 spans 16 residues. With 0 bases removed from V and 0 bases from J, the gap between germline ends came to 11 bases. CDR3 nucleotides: TGCGCCAGCAGCCAAGAACCGTGGTCGGTGAACACTGAAGCTTTCTTT. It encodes CASSQEPWSVNTEAFF.

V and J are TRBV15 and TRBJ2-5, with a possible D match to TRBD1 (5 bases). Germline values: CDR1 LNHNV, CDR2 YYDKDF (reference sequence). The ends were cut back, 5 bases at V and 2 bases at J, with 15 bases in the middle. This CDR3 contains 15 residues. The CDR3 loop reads CATSPRATVQETQYF. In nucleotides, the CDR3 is TGTGCCACCAGCCCCCGGGCGACAGTACAAGAGACCCAGTACTTC.

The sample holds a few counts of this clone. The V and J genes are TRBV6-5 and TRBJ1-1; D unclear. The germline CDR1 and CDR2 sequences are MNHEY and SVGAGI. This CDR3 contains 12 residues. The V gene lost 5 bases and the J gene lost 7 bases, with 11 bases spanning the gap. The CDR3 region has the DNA TGTGCCAGCAGTCCTGGAGGAGGTGAAGCTTTCTTT. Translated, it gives CASSPGGGEAFF.

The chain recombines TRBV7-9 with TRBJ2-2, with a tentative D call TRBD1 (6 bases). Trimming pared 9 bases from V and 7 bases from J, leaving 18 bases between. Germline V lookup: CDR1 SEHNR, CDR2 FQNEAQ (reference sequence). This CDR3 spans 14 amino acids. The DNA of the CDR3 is TGTGCCAGTGACCCCGGACAGTATATCGGGGAGCTGTTTTTT. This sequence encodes CASDPGQYIGELFF.

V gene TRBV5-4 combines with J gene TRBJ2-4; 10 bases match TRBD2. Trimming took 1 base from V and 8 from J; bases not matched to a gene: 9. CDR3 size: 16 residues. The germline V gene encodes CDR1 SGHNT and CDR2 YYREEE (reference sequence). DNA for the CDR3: TGTGCCAGCAGCTTGTATACGAGCGGGAGGGGTCACATTCAGTACTTC. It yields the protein CASSLYTSGRGHIQYF.

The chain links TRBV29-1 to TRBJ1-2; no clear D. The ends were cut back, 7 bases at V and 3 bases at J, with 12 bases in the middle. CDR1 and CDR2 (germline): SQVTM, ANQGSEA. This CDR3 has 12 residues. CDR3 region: CSAGLDYYGYTF. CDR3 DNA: TGCAGCGCTGGTTTGGACTACTATGGCTACACCTTC.

The CDR3 loop is CASSEALGVAGGVYEQYF. CDR3 nucleotide sequence: TGTGCCAGCAGTGAAGCGCTTGGGGTAGCGGGAGGGGTCTACGAGCAGTACTTC. The chain employs TRBV2 and TRBJ2-7, with TRBD2 matching over 11 bases. The CDR3 extends over 18 amino acids. The J segment lost 3 bases and the V segment lost 0 bases, leaving 10 bases of the junction unmatched. The V gene's germline CDR1 is SNHLY and CDR2 FYNNEI.

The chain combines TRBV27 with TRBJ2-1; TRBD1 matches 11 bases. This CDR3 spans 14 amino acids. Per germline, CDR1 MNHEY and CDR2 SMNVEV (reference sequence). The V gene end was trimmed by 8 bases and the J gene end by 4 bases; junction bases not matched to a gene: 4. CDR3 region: CASGGQGDYNEQFF. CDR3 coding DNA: TGTGCCAGCGGGGGACAGGGGGATTACAATGAGCAGTTCTTC.

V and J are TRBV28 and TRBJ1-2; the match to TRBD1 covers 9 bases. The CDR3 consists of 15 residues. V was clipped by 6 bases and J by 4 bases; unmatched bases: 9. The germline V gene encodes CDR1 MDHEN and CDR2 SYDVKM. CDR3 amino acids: CASREDRGGIYGYTF. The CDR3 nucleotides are TGTGCCAGCAGGGAGGACAGGGGCGGAATCTATGGCTACACCTTC.

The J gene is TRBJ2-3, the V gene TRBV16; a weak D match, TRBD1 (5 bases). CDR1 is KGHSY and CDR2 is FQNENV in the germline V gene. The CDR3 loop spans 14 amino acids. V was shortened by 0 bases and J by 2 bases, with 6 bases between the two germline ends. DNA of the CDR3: TGTGCCAGCAGCCAATCACAGGACACAGATACGCAGTATTTT. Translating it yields CASSQSQDTDTQYF.

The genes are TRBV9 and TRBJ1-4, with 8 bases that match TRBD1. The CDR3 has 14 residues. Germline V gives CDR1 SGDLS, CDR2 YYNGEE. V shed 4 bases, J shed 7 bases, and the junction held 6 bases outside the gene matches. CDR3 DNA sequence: TGTGCCAGCAGCTCCCGACAGGGGTTTGAAAAACTGTTTTTT. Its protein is CASSSRQGFEKLFF.

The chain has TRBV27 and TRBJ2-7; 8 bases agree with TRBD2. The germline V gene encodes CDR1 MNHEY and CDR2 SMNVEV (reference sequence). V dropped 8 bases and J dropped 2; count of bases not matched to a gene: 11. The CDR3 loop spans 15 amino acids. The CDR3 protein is CASSPLTSDPYEQYF. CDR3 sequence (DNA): TGTGCCAGCTCCCCTCTGACTAGCGACCCCTACGAGCAGTACTTC.

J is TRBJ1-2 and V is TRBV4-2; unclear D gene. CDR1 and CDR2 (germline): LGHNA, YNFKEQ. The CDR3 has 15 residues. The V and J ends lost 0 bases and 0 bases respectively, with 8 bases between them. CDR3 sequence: CASSQERGANYGYTF. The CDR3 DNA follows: TGTGCCAGCAGCCAAGAGCGAGGAGCTAACTATGGCTACACCTTC.

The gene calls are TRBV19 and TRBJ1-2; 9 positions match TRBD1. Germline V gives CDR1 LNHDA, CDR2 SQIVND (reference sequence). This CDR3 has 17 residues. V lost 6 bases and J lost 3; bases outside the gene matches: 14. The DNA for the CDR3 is TGTGCCAGTAGCCCTTTGGGACAGGGTATTACGGACTATGGCTACACCTTC. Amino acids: CASSPLGQGITDYGYTF.

The CDR3 region is CASWTGTGLQPQHF. The CDR3 nucleotides read TGTGCCAGCTGGACCGGGACAGGCCTTCAGCCCCAGCATTTT. The genes are TRBV6-6 and TRBJ1-5; 8 bases fit TRBD1. Germline V gene data show CDR1 as MNHNY and CDR2 as SVGAGI (reference sequence). Trimming cost V 8 bases and J 6 bases; bases outside gene matches: 9. The CDR3 extends over 14 amino acids.

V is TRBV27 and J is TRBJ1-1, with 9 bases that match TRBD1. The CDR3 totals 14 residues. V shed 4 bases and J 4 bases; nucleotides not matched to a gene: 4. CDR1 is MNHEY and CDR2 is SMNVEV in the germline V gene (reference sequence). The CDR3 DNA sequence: TGTGCCAGCAGTTGGGGACAGGGAACCACTGAAGCTTTCTTT. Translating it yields CASSWGQGTTEAFF.

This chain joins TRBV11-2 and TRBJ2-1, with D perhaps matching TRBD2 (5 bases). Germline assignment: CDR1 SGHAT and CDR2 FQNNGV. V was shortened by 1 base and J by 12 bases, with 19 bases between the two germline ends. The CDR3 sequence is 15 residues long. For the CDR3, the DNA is TGTGCCAGCAGCTTAGCTTTAGGGTCAACCGAGGGGCAGTTCTTC. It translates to CASSLALGSTEGQFF.

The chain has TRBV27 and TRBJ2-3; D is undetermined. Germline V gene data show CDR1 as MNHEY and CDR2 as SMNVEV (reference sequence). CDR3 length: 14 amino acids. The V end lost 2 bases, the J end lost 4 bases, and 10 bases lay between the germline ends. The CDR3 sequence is CASSLLPVPDTQYF. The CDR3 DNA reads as TGTGCCAGCAGTTTACTCCCCGTCCCAGATACGCAGTATTTT.

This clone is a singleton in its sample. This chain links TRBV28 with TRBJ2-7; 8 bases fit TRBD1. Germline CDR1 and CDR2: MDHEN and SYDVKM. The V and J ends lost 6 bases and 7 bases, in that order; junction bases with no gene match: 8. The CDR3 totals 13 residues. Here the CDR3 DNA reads TGTGCCAGCAGCACCTGGACAGGGCGGGAGCAGTACTTC. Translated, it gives CASSTWTGREQYF.

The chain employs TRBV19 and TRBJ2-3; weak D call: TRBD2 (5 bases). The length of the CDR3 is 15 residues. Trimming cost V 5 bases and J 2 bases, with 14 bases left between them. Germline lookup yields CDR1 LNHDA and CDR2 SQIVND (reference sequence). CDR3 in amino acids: CASSSRELTTDTQYF. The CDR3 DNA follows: TGTGCCAGTAGTTCACGGGAATTAACCACAGATACGCAGTATTTT. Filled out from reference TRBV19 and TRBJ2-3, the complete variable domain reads DGGITQSPKYLFRKEGQNVTLSCEQNLNHDAMYWYRQDPGQGLRLIYYSQIVNDFQKGDIAEGYSVSREKKESFPLTVTSAQKNPTAFYLCASSSRELTTDTQYFGPGTRLTVL.

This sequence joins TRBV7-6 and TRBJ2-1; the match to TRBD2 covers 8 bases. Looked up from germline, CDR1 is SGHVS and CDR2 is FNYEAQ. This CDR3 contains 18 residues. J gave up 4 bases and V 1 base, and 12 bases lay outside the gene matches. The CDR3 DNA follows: TGTGCCAGCAGCTTAGTGGATAATAGCGGGGAGAATTACAATGAGCAGTTCTTC. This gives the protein CASSLVDNSGENYNEQFF.

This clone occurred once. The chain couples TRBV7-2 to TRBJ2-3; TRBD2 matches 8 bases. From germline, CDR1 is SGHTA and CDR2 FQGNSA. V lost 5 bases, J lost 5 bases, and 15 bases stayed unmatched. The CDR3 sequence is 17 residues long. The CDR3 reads CASSARAGGRQGDTQYF. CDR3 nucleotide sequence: TGTGCCAGCAGCGCCCGGGCGGGCGGGAGGCAAGGAGATACGCAGTATTTT.

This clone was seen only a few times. CDR3 nucleotide sequence: TGTGCCAGCAGCTTGTGGGGGATGAACACTGAAGCTTTCTTT. Translated: CASSLWGMNTEAFF. The chain joins TRBV5-5 to TRBJ1-1, with a tentative D call TRBD1 (5 bases). Trimming pared 1 base from V and 0 bases from J, leaving 7 bases between. The CDR3 length is 14 residues. CDR1 is SGHKS, CDR2 YYEKEE, per germline (reference sequence).

CDR3 protein: CASGLANLYEQYF. For the CDR3, the DNA is TGCGCCAGCGGGCTAGCGAACTTGTACGAGCAGTACTTC. This sequence joins TRBV10-2 and TRBJ2-7, with D possibly being TRBD2 (6 bases). V dropped 8 bases and J dropped 4 bases, with 15 bases sitting between them. Germline V gene data show CDR1 as WSHSY and CDR2 as SAAADI. The CDR3 spans 13 residues.